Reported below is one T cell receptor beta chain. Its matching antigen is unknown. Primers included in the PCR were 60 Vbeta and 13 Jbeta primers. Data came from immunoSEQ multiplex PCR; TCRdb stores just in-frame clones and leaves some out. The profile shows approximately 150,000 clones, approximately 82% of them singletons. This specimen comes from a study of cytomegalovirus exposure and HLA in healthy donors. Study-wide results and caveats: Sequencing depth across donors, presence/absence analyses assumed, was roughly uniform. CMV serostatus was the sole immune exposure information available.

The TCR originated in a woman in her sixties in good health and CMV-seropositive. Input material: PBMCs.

DNA for the CDR3: TGTGCCAGCAGCGACCCACTAGCGGATCAAGAGACCCAGTACTTC. Its translation: CASSDPLADQETQYF. V and J are TRBV7-2 and TRBJ2-5, with 8 positions matching TRBD2. This CDR3 is built from 15 residues. Germline CDR1 reads SGHTA; CDR2 reads FQGNSA. J was trimmed by 2 bases and V by 5 bases; bases with no gene match: 7. Full variable domain (outside the CDR3, taken from reference TRBV7-2 and TRBJ2-5): GAGVSQSPSNKVTEKGKDVELRCDPISGHTALYWYRQSLGQGLEFLIYFQGNSAPDKSGLPSDRFSAERTGGSVSTLTIQRTQQEDSAVYLCASSDPLADQETQYFGPGTRLLVL.